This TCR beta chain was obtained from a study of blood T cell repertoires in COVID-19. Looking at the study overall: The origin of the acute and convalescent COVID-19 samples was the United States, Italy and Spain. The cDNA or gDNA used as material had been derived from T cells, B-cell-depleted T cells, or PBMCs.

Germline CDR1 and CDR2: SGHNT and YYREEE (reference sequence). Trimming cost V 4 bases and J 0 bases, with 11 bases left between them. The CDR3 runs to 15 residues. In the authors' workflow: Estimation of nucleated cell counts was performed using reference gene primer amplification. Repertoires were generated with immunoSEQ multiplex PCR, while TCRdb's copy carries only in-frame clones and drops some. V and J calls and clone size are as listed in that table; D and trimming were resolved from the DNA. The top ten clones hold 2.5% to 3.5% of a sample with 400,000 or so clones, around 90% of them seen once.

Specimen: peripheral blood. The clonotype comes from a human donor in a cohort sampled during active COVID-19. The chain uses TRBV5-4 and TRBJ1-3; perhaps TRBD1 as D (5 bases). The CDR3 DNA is TGTGCCAGCAGCCAGGGCGGAGACTCTGGAAACACCATATATTTT. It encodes CASSQGGDSGNTIYF. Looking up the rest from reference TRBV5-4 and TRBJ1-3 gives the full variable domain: ETGVTQSPTHLIKTRGQQVTLRCSSQSGHNTVSWYQQALGQGPQFIFQYYREEENGRGNFPPRFSGLQFPNYSSELNVNALELDDSALYLCASSQGGDSGNTIYFGEGSWLTVV.